The 10 T cell receptor beta chains reported below all come from one sample, sequenced in a study of blood T cell repertoires in COVID-19. TCRdb's table, derived via immunoSEQ multiplex PCR, lists solely in-frame clones and lacks some. The repertoire consists of around 53,000 clones, with around nine tenths occurring once and the leading ten covering roughly 6.5%. Sequencing was carried out using peripheral blood. These receptors came from a woman aged 55-70 years with COVID-19, enrolled during active disease.

The chain couples TRBV3-1 (or the pseudogene TRBV3-2) to TRBJ2-3; 7 bases are shared with TRBD2. This CDR3 contains 14 residues. Looked up from germline, CDR1 is LGHDT and CDR2 is YNNKEL (reference sequence). The ends lost 6 bases at V and 0 bases at J; junction bases unmatched: 3. The CDR3 DNA reads as TGTGCCAGCAGACATAGCGGGAGCACAGATACGCAGTATTTT. Amino acid sequence: CASRHSGSTDTQYF.

This clone appeared a few times. This rearrangement joins TRBV3-1 (or the pseudogene TRBV3-2) to TRBJ1-4; D may be TRBD1 (6 bases). Germline loops: CDR1 LGHDT, CDR2 YNNKEL (reference sequence). The CDR3 contains 14 residues. The V and J ends lost 3 bases and 1 base respectively, with 6 bases between them. The CDR3 reads CASSHRGTNEKLFF. CDR3 coding DNA: TGTGCCAGCAGCCACAGGGGAACTAATGAAAAACTGTTTTTT.

The chain recombines TRBV7-3 with TRBJ2-1; D may be TRBD1 (6 bases). There are 18 residues in the CDR3. V was clipped by 5 bases and J by 1 base, with 21 bases between them. The germline V gene has CDR1 SGHTA and CDR2 FQGTGA. In DNA form, the CDR3 reads TGTGCCAGCAGCCCCGGATGGGGGCGAGAGCGTTCCTACAATGAGCAGTTCTTC. Its translation: CASSPGWGRERSYNEQFF.

The J gene is TRBJ1-4, the V gene TRBV15; D gene uncertain. V lost 0 bases and J lost 0, with 11 bases in between. In germline, CDR1 is LNHNV, CDR2 YYDKDF (reference sequence). The CDR3 covers 17 residues. This chain's CDR3 is CATSRESVASTNEKLFF. Here the CDR3 DNA reads TGTGCCACCAGCAGAGAGTCCGTGGCCTCAACTAATGAAAAACTGTTTTTT.

The gene calls are TRBV5-8 and TRBJ1-1; D may be TRBD1 (5 bases). V dropped 4 bases and J dropped 0 bases, with 16 bases sitting between them. The germline V gene encodes CDR1 SGHTS and CDR2 YDEGEE. CDR3 length equals 16 residues. DNA of the CDR3: TGTGCCAGCAGCCGGGGGAGGCCTAGATTGAACACTGAAGCTTTCTTT. Its protein product is CASSRGRPRLNTEAFF.

Notes on this clone: This same CDR3 is encoded by further DNA sequences in the sample. The chain combines TRBV28 with TRBJ2-5; 7 bases line up with TRBD1. Germline CDR1 MDHEN, CDR2 SYDVKM. The junction had 4 bases not matched to a gene; V was cut back by 2 bases and J by 4 bases. CDR3 length: 14 residues. CDR3 DNA: TGTGCCAGCAGTTTAGACAGGGTGGTAGAGACCCAGTACTTC. Protein product: CASSLDRVVETQYF.

The J gene is TRBJ2-7, the V gene TRBV19, with D perhaps matching TRBD2 (6 bases). This CDR3 has 15 residues. From germline, CDR1 is LNHDA and CDR2 SQIVND (reference sequence). Trimming removed 7 bases at V and 2 bases at J, with 18 bases between. CDR3 coding DNA: TGTGCCAGTACCTCAGGGCGGGGAAAAACCTACGAGCAGTACTTC. Translated, it gives CASTSGRGKTYEQYF. The full variable domain, in which reference TRBV19 and TRBJ2-7 provide the parts outside the CDR3, is DGGITQSPKYLFRKEGQNVTLSCEQNLNHDAMYWYRQDPGQGLRLIYYSQIVNDFQKGDIAEGYSVSREKKESFPLTVTSAQKNPTAFYLCASTSGRGKTYEQYFGPGTRLTVT.

This sequence joins TRBV30 and TRBJ1-5; 9 bases match TRBD1. The CDR3 is made up of 14 amino acids. V was clipped by 2 bases and J by 7 bases; unmatched bases: 6. Looked up from germline, CDR1 is GTSNPN and CDR2 is SVGIG (reference sequence). The CDR3: CAWSSGQGRQPQHF. CDR3 nucleotides: TGTGCCTGGAGTTCGGGACAGGGAAGACAGCCCCAGCATTTT.

CDR3 nucleotide sequence: TGTGCCAGCAGCACTCTTGACAGGGAAGTTCACTATGGCTACACCTTC. This gives the protein CASSTLDREVHYGYTF. This chain joins TRBV21-1 and TRBJ1-2; no check of the table's D call, TRBD1, against the DNA was made. TRBV21-1 is shown as a pseudogene. This CDR3 contains 16 residues.

This clone was picked up a small number of times. A read error may produce the germline difference seen at one junction end. This chain links TRBV7-7 with TRBJ2-1; 8 bases are a match to TRBD2. In germline, CDR1 is SSHAT, CDR2 FNYEAQ (reference sequence). The CDR3 is 16 amino acids. The CDR3, as DNA: TGTGCTAGCAGCTTGGGATGGGCTAGCGGGTATGATGAGCAGTTCTTC. The encoded protein is CASSLGWASGYDEQFF.